This TCR beta chain was sequenced for a study of blood T cell repertoires in COVID-19. Across the study: PBMCs, B-cell-depleted T cells, or T cells provided the cDNA or gDNA that made up the material.

TCRdb's table, derived via immunoSEQ multiplex PCR, lists solely in-frame clones and lacks some. The sample consists of about 400,000 clones, more than 85% of them appearing once. Deletions cut 1 base from V and 1 base from J, with 8 bases between. The CDR3 loop spans 14 amino acids. From germline, CDR1 is SGHVS and CDR2 FQNEAQ. Sequencing used PBMCs or T cells enriched from blood (not recorded which). The J gene is TRBJ2-7, the V gene TRBV7-8; D is unresolved. The receptor was isolated from a woman in her twenties or thirties who had recovered from COVID-19. The CDR3 sequence is CASSLVVSSYEQYF. The CDR3 nucleotides are TGTGCCAGCAGCTTAGTAGTCTCTTCCTACGAGCAGTACTTC.